Below are 2 T cell receptor beta chains sequenced from a single sample in a study of blood T cell repertoires in COVID-19. Profiled with immunoSEQ multiplex PCR; TCRdb holds only in-frame clones, not every one. Among 200,000 to 250,000 clones, more than 75% were seen once, and the ten largest hold 4.5% to 7.5%. Sequencing was carried out using peripheral blood. These receptors all come from a man aged 80 or over with acute or convalescent COVID-19.

The rearrangement uses TRBV7-9 and TRBJ1-2; a weak D match, TRBD1 (6 bases). V was pared by 4 bases and J by 5 bases, with 14 bases between. Germline assignment: CDR1 SEHNR and CDR2 FQNEAQ (reference sequence). The CDR3 sequence is 14 residues long. DNA of the CDR3: TGTGCCAGCAGCTCCCAGGGGAGATGGTATGGCTACACCTTC. This sequence encodes CASSSQGRWYGYTF.

This chain connects TRBV19 to TRBJ2-3, with 9 bases fitting TRBD2. Per germline, CDR1 LNHDA and CDR2 SQIVND (reference sequence). J gave up 3 bases and V 0 bases, and 10 bases lay outside the gene matches. The CDR3 sequence is 18 residues long. CDR3 bases: TGTGCCAGTAGTATAGAGTACGGCGGGAGGGCCGGAACAGATACGCAGTATTTT. Translated: CASSIEYGGRAGTDTQYF.